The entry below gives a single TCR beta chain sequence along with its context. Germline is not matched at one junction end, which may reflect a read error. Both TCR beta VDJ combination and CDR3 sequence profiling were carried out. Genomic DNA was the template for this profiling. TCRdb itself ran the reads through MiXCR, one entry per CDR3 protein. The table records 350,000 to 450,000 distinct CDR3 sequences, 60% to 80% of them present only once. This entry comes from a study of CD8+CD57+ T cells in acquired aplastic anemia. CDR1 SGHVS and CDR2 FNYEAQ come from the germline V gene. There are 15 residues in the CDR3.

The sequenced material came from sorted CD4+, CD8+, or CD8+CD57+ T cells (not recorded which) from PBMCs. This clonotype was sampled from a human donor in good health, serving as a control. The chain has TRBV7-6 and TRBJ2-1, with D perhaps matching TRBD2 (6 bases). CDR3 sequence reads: CASSLGRGAGDAQFF. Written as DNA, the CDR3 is TGCGCCAGCAGCTTAGGGCGCGGGGCAGGAGATGCGCAGTTCTTC.